These 10 T cell receptor beta chains share one sample of origin, sequenced in a study of PD-1 blockade in classical Hodgkin lymphoma. Generated by immunoSEQ multiplex PCR, the TCRdb table keeps only in-frame clones and is missing some. The top ten hold roughly 19% of the sample, which has more than 95,000 clones, approximately 89% seen once. Time point: cycle 4 day 1 (C4D1), after about 6 weeks of nivolumab. Patients all relapsed after autologous stem cell transplantation, and there was variation in brentuximab vedotin exposure. The material was peripheral blood mononuclear cells (PBMCs), obtained before the fourth cycle of nivolumab. Receptor source: a human donor with classical Hodgkin lymphoma.

The chain carries TRBV25-1 and TRBJ2-3; 7 bases align to TRBD1. Germline V gene sequence: CDR1 MGHDK, CDR2 SYGVNS. This CDR3 is 15 amino acids long. The ends lost 4 bases at V and 3 bases at J; junction bases unmatched: 7. The CDR3 nucleotides are TGTGCCAGCAGTGGAGCCGGGACAGTAACAGATACGCAGTATTTT. It yields the protein CASSGAGTVTDTQYF. Full variable domain (rest looked up from reference TRBV25-1 and TRBJ2-3): EADIYQTPRYLVIGTGKKITLECSQTMGHDKMYWYQQDPGMELHLIHYSYGVNSTEKGDLSSESTVSRIRTEHFPLTLESARPSHTSQYLCASSGAGTVTDTQYFGPGTRLTVL.

V gene TRBV5-4 combines with J gene TRBJ2-5, with no clear D. Trimming cost V 0 bases and J 3 bases, with 3 bases left between them. Germline V CDR1 and CDR2: SGHNT, YYREEE (reference sequence). This CDR3 spans 12 amino acids. The CDR3, as DNA: TGTGCCAGCAGCTTGGGAGAAGAGACCCAGTACTTC. This codes for CASSLGEETQYF. Together with reference TRBV5-4 and TRBJ2-5, the CDR3 gives the full variable domain: ETGVTQSPTHLIKTRGQQVTLRCSSQSGHNTVSWYQQALGQGPQFIFQYYREEENGRGNFPPRFSGLQFPNYSSELNVNALELDDSALYLCASSLGEETQYFGPGTRLLVL.

This chain joins TRBV11-2 and TRBJ1-4, with 10 bases lining up with TRBD1. CDR3 length: 17 residues. Germline CDR1 SGHAT, CDR2 FQNNGV. The ends lost 5 bases at V and 8 bases at J; junction bases unmatched: 14. CDR3 residues: CASSLTRTTGGAEKLFF. DNA of the CDR3: TGTGCCAGCAGCCTCACTCGGACGACAGGGGGCGCGGAAAAACTGTTTTTT.

The J gene is TRBJ2-7, the V gene TRBV12-5, with D possibly matching TRBD1 (6 bases). This CDR3 is 14 amino acids long. V was clipped by 4 bases and J by 3 bases, with 13 bases between them. Per the germline V gene, CDR1 is LGHNT and CDR2 is FRNRAP. CDR3 coding DNA: TGTGCTAGTGGTTCCCCCCGGGACATCTACGAGCAGTACTTC. Translated: CASGSPRDIYEQYF.

The rearrangement links TRBV27 to TRBJ2-3, with D possibly TRBD1 on 6 matching bases. This CDR3 region has 16 residues. Germline assignment: CDR1 MNHEY and CDR2 SMNVEV (reference sequence). V gave up 8 bases and J gave up 0 bases, with 18 bases separating them. The CDR3 nucleotides read TGTGCCAGCTCACGTTGGCAGGGGTCCAGCACAGATACGCAGTATTTT. Translating gives CASSRWQGSSTDTQYF.

The rearrangement uses TRBV5-6 and TRBJ1-3; D gene unclear. The CDR3 contains 14 residues. Germline V lookup: CDR1 SGHDT, CDR2 YYEEEE. V was shortened by 2 bases and J by 0 bases, with 6 bases between the two germline ends. The CDR3 nucleotides are TGTGCCAGCAGCTTAAGGAACTCTGGAAACACCATATATTTT. Translating it yields CASSLRNSGNTIYF. The full variable domain, rest sourced from reference TRBV5-6 and TRBJ1-3, is DAGVTQSPTHLIKTRGQQVTLRCSPKSGHDTVSWYQQALGQGPQFIFQYYEEEERQRGNFPDRFSGHQFPNYSSELNVNALLLGDSALYLCASSLRNSGNTIYFGEGSWLTVV.

CDR3 protein: CASSPRIGDGSYNEQFF. DNA of the CDR3: TGTGCCAGCAGCCCCAGGATTGGGGACGGCTCCTACAATGAGCAGTTCTTC. V is TRBV11-3 and J is TRBJ2-1; D may correspond to TRBD1 or TRBD2 (5 bases each). Trimming left V 5 bases short and J 0 bases short, with 17 bases between. Germline lookup yields CDR1 SGHNT and CDR2 YENEEA. The CDR3 contains 17 residues.

The chain couples TRBV7-9 to TRBJ2-2; 9 nucleotides line up with TRBD2. CDR1 and CDR2 (germline): SEHNR, FQNEAQ (reference sequence). After removal of 5 bases from V and 4 bases from J, the junction contained 5 bases not matched to a gene. The CDR3 consists of 15 residues. CDR3 DNA sequence: TGTGCCAGCAGCCCTGTAGCGGGAGTCACCGGGGAGCTGTTTTTT. This gives the protein CASSPVAGVTGELFF.

This chain uses TRBV6-4 with TRBJ2-1; possible D gene TRBD1, 6 bases. V lost 6 bases to trimming and J lost 6 bases, with 18 bases between them. The germline V gene encodes CDR1 MRHNA and CDR2 SNTAGT. The CDR3 covers 15 residues. The DNA of the CDR3 is TGTGCCAGCAGCGTCCTTAATACAGGGCTCAATGAGCAGTTCTTC. Encoded protein: CASSVLNTGLNEQFF.

The J gene is TRBJ2-1, the V gene TRBV7-6; possible D gene TRBD2, 6 bases. Germline CDR1 and CDR2: SGHVS and FNYEAQ. V lost 1 base to trimming and J lost 2 bases, with 15 bases between them. The CDR3 spans 17 residues. The CDR3 DNA sequence: TGTGCCAGCAGCTTAGAGGTGGGAGGCTCCCCCTACAATGAGCAGTTCTTC. It yields the protein CASSLEVGGSPYNEQFF.